This T cell receptor beta chain stems from a study of beta chain features in type 1 diabetes. Findings of the study overall: Researchers reported that naive, central memory and Treg TCRB repertoires appeared more similar in patients than in healthy donors.

On this clone: What it recognizes is unknown.

Every bit of the isolated RNA underwent reverse transcription, so sequencing read expressed TCRB transcripts. The method was immunoSEQ multiplex PCR; TCRdb's version includes in-frame clones alone and lacks a portion of them. The data show about 250,000 clones, 14% seen once. CDR3 size: 15 residues. Trimming pared 2 bases from V and 8 bases from J, leaving 19 bases between. CDR1 and CDR2 (germline): SQVTM, ANQGSEA. The chain joins TRBV29-1 to TRBJ2-1; maybe TRBD1 (7 bases). The clonotype originates from a middle-aged woman in good health. Specimen: naive CD4+ T cells from blood. In DNA, the CDR3 is TGCAGCGTTGAAAGGGGGTCAGGGGGGCTGGATGAGCAGTTCTTC. Protein: CSVERGSGGLDEQFF.